This TCR beta chain emerged from a study of blood T cells in healthy people across ages. About the study: About one barcoded TCR beta cDNA was captured per two T cells.

Primers used in a second PCR of about 6 to 11 cycles were a sample-barcoded 5' primer and a J-beta primer mix. TCRdb itself ran the 5' RACE reads through MiXCR, one entry per CDR3 protein. The table shows some 1.5 million distinct CDR3 sequences, with 28% occurring only once. The V gene lost 4 bases and the J gene lost 0 bases, with 8 bases spanning the gap. There are 15 residues in the CDR3. Germline CDR1 is SGHKS and CDR2 is YYEKEE (reference sequence). This clonotype was counted at least ten times. Sequencing used blood. V is TRBV5-5 and J is TRBJ2-6; D unclear. The TCR sequence derives from a woman in her twenties or thirties in good health. The DNA of the CDR3 is TGTGCCAGCAGCCGGAGTAACTCTGGGGCCAACGTCCTGACTTTC. Its translation: CASSRSNSGANVLTF.